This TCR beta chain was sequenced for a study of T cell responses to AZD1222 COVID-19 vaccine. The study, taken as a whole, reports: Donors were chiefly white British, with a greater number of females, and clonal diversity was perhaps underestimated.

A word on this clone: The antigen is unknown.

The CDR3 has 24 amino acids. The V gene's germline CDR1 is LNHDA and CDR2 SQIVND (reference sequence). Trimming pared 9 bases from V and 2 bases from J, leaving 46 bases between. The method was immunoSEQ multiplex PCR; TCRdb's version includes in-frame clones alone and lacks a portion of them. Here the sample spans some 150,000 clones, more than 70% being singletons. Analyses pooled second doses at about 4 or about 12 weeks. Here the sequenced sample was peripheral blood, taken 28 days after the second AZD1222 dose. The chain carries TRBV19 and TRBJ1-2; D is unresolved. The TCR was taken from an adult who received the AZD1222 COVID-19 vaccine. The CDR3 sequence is CARPAATKLWLLSAKRRLNYGYTF. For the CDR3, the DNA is TGTGCCAGGCCAGCGGCGACTAAACTATGGCTACTCTCGGCCAAGCGGCGACTAAACTATGGCTACACCTTC.